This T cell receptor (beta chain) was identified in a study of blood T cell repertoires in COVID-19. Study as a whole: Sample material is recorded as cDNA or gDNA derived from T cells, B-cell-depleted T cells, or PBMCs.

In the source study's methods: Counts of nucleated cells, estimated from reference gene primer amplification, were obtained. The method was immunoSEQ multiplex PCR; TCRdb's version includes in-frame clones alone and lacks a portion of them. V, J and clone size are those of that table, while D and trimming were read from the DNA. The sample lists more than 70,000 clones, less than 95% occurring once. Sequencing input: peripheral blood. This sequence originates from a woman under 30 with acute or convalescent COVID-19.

The CDR3 sequence is CASSSDRGSSYNEQFF. DNA of the CDR3: TGTGCCAGCAGCTCAGACAGGGGGAGCTCCTACAATGAGCAGTTCTTC. The chain has TRBV7-9 and TRBJ2-1; 9 positions match TRBD1. Looked up from germline, CDR1 is SEHNR and CDR2 is FQNEAQ (reference sequence). CDR3 length: 16 amino acids. V lost 4 bases and J lost 0; bases outside the gene matches: 4.